This TCR beta chain is drawn from a study of identical twins (dated by TCRdb to between 2015 and 2016). Regarding the study in general: To test whether fetal clonotypes persist, the study used deep sequencing on TCR alpha and beta repertoires from monozygotic twins, unrelated adults of various ages, and cord blood. Replicate twin experiments were performed at different times using different library preparation protocols to rule out contamination.

The germline V gene supplies CDR1 SGHRS and CDR2 YFSETQ. From cysteine to phenylalanine, the CDR3 is 14 amino acids long. Left in the record is the CDR3 DNA by itself, 42 bases read in frame from the first base. Relative to germline, V is 4 bases shorter and J is 4 bases shorter, with 12 bases between their ends. Study-level results and caveats: In beta out-of-frame sequences, excess twin sharing was weaker, because having fewer shared sequences lowered the signal-to-noise ratio. Recombination models systematically underestimated out-of-frame TCR alpha sharing in monozygotic twins but agreed with sharing between unrelated individuals. Fewer insertions were carried by abundant cord blood beta clonotypes, a similar but weaker trend appeared in young adult naive repertoires, and no such trend appeared in memory repertoires. Invariant T cells such as MAIT and iNKT could partly confound zero-insertion analyses, though diverse VJ usage argued against this for most clonotypes. Conclusions relied on cross-sectional statistical analysis, since the same donors could not be followed over many years. Out-of-frame TCR alpha sequences shared between twins showed an excess of low generation-probability sequences compared with coincidental sharing between unrelated individuals.

Every donor in the study was a healthy Caucasian. The twin cohort consisted of three pairs of female monozygotic twins, all aged roughly 18 to 30 years. CD4+ and CD8+ T cell populations were isolated with positive isolation kits from Invitrogen. This clonotype was observed a few times. It has no known antigen specificity. Per-nucleotide qualities are absent, and no much larger clonotype sits a single base away. To prepare the library, 5' RACE was applied. For sequencing, an Illumina HiSeq 2000 was employed. A universal primer binding site was added through template switching, and the final cDNA carried a unique molecular identifier so that TCR cDNA molecules could be counted accurately. Specific primers in the conserved constant-segment region were used to synthesize first-strand cDNA for TCR alpha and beta chains. To control for contamination, every cDNA library was double barcoded, receiving both a SMART-Mk sample barcode and Illumina barcodes. Two successive PCR steps introduced TruSeq adapter sequences along with Illumina sample barcodes. TCR alpha and beta cDNA libraries were sequenced on the Illumina HiSeq platform with custom primers. Processing in the source paper ran as follows. MiGEC processed the raw reads to extract unique molecular identifiers, while MiXCR was used to determine the CDR3 positions. For each individual, recombination models were inferred using an EM algorithm with the repgenHMM and IGoR tools. Shared clonotype analysis was performed with the tcR package in R, normalizing sharing by the product of cloneset sizes. To study raw recombination without the effects of thymic and clonal selection, out-of-frame nonproductive sequences were analyzed. TCRdb reprocessing: public reads trimmed at Q25 with fastp, clones called with MiXCR, in-frame beta chains kept. Rows with a matching CDR3 protein are joined into one entry that keeps the most common DNA and genes. It is TCRdb's table, rather than the study itself, that gives the V and J calls and clone size. This sample has 450,000 to 500,000 distinct CDR3 sequences in its table, and about 13% of those were observed once. The ten most abundant clones make up 0.8% to 1% of the sample.

These data also featured in a second study, about yellow fever vaccine responses in identical twins. Drawing on the second study: The T cell response to vaccination in identical twins was reported by the authors to appear partly convergent and partly personalized. In the study, vaccine-responding T cell clones were precisely tracked in identical twins.

The specimen sequenced was CD4+ T cells sorted from blood. The rearrangement combines TRBV5-1 with TRBJ2-1; matching of 6 bases hints at TRBD2 as the D gene. This sequence was found in a woman younger than 35 in good health. The CDR3 reads CASSGSSAYNEQFF. DNA sequence: TGCGCCAGCAGCGGGTCTAGCGCTTACAATGAGCAGTTCTTC.